These 10 T cell receptor beta chains share one sample of origin, sequenced in a study of T cells after yellow fever vaccination (dated by TCRdb to about 2019). Preparation of the library involved 5' RACE. Sequencing instrument: Illumina HiSeq 2500. Clones were called with MiXCR by TCRdb after fastp trimmed the public reads at Q25, and only in-frame beta chains were retained. One record per CDR3 amino acid sequence lists the most common genes and DNA. Present in this sample are 620,000 or so distinct CDR3 sequences, around 17% of which were seen just once. Of the sample, roughly a sixth is held by the ten largest clones. The intended sense of this specimen's treatment or condition label: live attenuated yellow fever vaccine strain. The sequenced sample was PBMCs, obtained roughly 5 days after the first yellow fever vaccination. The receptor source for this set is a man aged 18 to 30 who received the YFV17D yellow fever vaccine.

This chain links TRBV28 with TRBJ1-4, with D possibly being TRBD1 (5 bases). Germline loops: CDR1 MDHEN, CDR2 SYDVKM. V lost 11 bases, J lost 0 bases, and 10 bases lay in between. The CDR3 totals 13 residues. The CDR3 spells CAARQPTNEKLFF. The CDR3 DNA is TGTGCCGCCCGACAGCCAACTAATGAAAAACTGTTTTTT. Full variable domain (outside the CDR3, taken from reference TRBV28 and TRBJ1-4): DVKVTQSSRYLVKRTGEKVFLECVQDMDHENMFWYRQDPGLGLRLIYFSYDVKMKEKGDIPEGYSVSREKKERFSLILESASTNQTSMYLCAARQPTNEKLFFGSGTQLSVL.

This clonotype was counted a few times. The rearrangement uses TRBV5-5 and TRBJ2-5, with D possibly being TRBD1 or TRBD2 (5 bases each). Trimming pared 6 bases from V and 5 bases from J, leaving 20 bases between. The germline V gene encodes CDR1 SGHKS and CDR2 YYEKEE (reference sequence). The CDR3 contains 15 residues. The CDR3 is CASNRGVPPAETQYF. As DNA, the CDR3 is TGTGCCAGCAACCGGGGCGTCCCACCGGCGGAGACCCAGTACTTC.

This clonotype was detected ten times or more. The chain recombines TRBV7-2 with TRBJ2-1, with D possibly being TRBD2 (6 bases). CDR3 length: 17 amino acids. CDR1 is SGHTA, CDR2 FQGNSA, per germline. Trimming took off 0 bases at V and 4 bases at J, with 16 bases between the two ends. The CDR3 coding sequence is TGTGCCAGCAGCTTAGCGATTGGAGGGGCAGGGTACAATGAGCAGTTCTTC. Residues: CASSLAIGGAGYNEQFF.

This chain uses TRBV15 with TRBJ1-5; D unclear. Germline V CDR1 and CDR2: LNHNV, YYDKDF (reference sequence). CDR3 length equals 15 residues. Between the trimmed V and J ends, which lost 0 bases and 0 bases, there was a span of 6 bases. The CDR3 spells CATSRDRVSNQPQHF. Here the CDR3 DNA reads TGTGCCACCAGCAGAGATCGAGTTAGCAATCAGCCCCAGCATTTT.

This clonotype was seen more than once but under ten times. The chain has TRBV5-5 and TRBJ1-3; D is unresolved. Per germline, CDR1 SGHKS and CDR2 YYEKEE (reference sequence). There are 15 residues in the CDR3. Trimming pared 4 bases from V and 0 bases from J, leaving 11 bases between. The CDR3 spells CASSPWGGSGNTIYF. DNA of the CDR3: TGTGCCAGCAGCCCCTGGGGTGGCTCTGGAAACACCATATATTTT.

V and J are TRBV7-2 and TRBJ2-5; 10 nucleotides align to TRBD2. The CDR3 extends over 17 amino acids. Germline CDR1 and CDR2: SGHTA and FQGNSA. V trimming: 4 bases; J trimming: 3 bases; junction bases outside the gene matches: 11. CDR3 DNA: TGTGCCAGCAGCTCCCGGGGCAGGCTAGCGGGGGAAGAGACCCAGTACTTC. Residues: CASSSRGRLAGEETQYF.

This clonotype was counted at least ten times. The chain joins TRBV20-1 to TRBJ2-1; D not certain. Deletions cut 6 bases from V and 0 bases from J, with 15 bases between. The V gene's germline CDR1 is DFQATT and CDR2 SNEGSKA (reference sequence). The CDR3 is 15 amino acids. The CDR3 region has the DNA TGCAGTGCCCCCCACGCTCATAGCTCCTACAATGAGCAGTTCTTC. Translated, it gives CSAPHAHSSYNEQFF.

The rearrangement joins TRBV9 to TRBJ2-7; 10 bases are shared with TRBD1. The CDR3 covers 16 residues. J gave up 1 base and V 3 bases, and 7 bases lay outside the gene matches. Germline V CDR1 and CDR2: SGDLS, YYNGEE. This CDR3 reads CASSAGQGMRSYEQYV. In DNA, the CDR3 is TGTGCCAGCAGCGCGGGACAGGGGATGCGGTCCTACGAGCAGTACGTC.

This clonotype was counted a single time. The chain carries TRBV4-3 and TRBJ2-7, with D possibly called TRBD1 or TRBD2 (6 bases each). The CDR3 runs 16 residues. Trimming stripped 1 base from V and 2 bases from J, with 15 bases between. CDR1 and CDR2 from the germline V gene are LGHNA and YSLEER. The CDR3 is CASSQVVWGATYEQYF. CDR3 DNA sequence: TGCGCCAGCAGCCAAGTAGTATGGGGGGCAACCTACGAGCAGTACTTC.

The V and J genes are TRBV5-4 and TRBJ1-1, with unresolved D. The CDR3 runs 16 residues. Trimming took 4 bases from V and 4 from J, leaving 20 bases between them. CDR1 and CDR2 from the germline V gene are SGHNT and YYREEE (reference sequence). The CDR3 bases are TGTGCCAGCAGCCCCGGAGGGTCCGTCCGAGGCACTGAAGCTTTCTTT. It specifies CASSPGGSVRGTEAFF.